The present T cell receptor (beta chain) was sequenced within a study of Tregs in tolerant kidney transplant recipients. Germline V lookup: CDR1 MNHEY, CDR2 SVGAGI. This CDR3 comprises 14 residues. Trimming removed 2 bases from V and 3 bases from J, with 11 bases in between. Sequenced by immunoSEQ multiplex PCR; TCRdb stores in-frame clones only, minus some. The repertoire consists of 85,000 to 90,000 clones, with over 85% occurring once and the leading ten covering over 4%. The chain links TRBV6-5 to TRBJ2-7; D is unclear. The sequenced sample was CD8+ T cells from blood. The receptor was derived from a human donor in good health. Written as DNA, the CDR3 is TGTGCCAGCAGTTACAGGCGGAATGACTACGAGCAGTACTTC. This sequence encodes CASSYRRNDYEQYF.